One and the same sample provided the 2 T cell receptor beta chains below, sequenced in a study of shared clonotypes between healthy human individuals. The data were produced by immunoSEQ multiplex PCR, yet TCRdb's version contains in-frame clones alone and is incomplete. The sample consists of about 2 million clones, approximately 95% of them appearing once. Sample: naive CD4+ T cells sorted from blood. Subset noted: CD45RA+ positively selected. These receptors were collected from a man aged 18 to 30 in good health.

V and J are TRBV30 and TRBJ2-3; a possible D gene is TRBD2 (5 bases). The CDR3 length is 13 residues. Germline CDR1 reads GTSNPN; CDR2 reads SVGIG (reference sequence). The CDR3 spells CALASISTDTQYF. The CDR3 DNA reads TGTGCTCTCGCTAGCATTAGCACAGATACGCAGTATTTT. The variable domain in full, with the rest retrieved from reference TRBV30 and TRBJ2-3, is SQTIHQWPATLVQPVGSPLSLECTVEGTSNPNLYWYRQAAGRGLQLLFYSVGIGQISSEVPQNLSASRPQDRQFILSSKKLLLSDSGFYLCALASISTDTQYFGPGTRLTVL.

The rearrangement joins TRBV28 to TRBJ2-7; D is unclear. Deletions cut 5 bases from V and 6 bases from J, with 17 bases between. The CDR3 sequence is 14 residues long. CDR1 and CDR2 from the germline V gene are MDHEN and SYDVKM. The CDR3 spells CASSLEDGRPEQYF. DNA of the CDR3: TGTGCCAGCAGTCTAGAAGACGGACGTCCCGAGCAGTACTTC.